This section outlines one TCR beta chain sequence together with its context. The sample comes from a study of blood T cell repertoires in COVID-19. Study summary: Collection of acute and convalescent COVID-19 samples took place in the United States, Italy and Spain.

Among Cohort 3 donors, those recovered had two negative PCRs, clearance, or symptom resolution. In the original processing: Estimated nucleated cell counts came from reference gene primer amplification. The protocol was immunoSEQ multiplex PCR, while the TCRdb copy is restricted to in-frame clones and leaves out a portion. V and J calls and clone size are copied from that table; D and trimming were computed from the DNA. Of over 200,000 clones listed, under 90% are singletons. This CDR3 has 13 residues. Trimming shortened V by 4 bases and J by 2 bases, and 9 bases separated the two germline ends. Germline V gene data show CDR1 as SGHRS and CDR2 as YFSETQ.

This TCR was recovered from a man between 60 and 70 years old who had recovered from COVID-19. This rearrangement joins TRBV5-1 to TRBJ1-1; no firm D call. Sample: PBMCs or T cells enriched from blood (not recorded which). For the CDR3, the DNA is TGCGCCAGCAGCCCCCGGGGTAACACTGAAGCTTTCTTT. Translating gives CASSPRGNTEAFF.